The 8 T cell receptor beta chains in this list originate from one sample, sequenced in a study of blood T cell repertoires in COVID-19. Produced via immunoSEQ multiplex PCR; TCRdb's table is partial and in-frame only. The sample lists 71,000 or so clones; about 86% were seen once. The sample consisted of peripheral blood. The receptors come from a man between 65 and 85 years old with acute or convalescent COVID-19.

This clone has a single count. The genes are TRBV5-1 and TRBJ1-4; tentatively, D is TRBD1 (5 bases). Trimming cost V 3 bases and J 4 bases, with 13 bases left between them. CDR3 length equals 15 residues. CDR1 SGHRS and CDR2 YFSETQ come from the germline V gene. The CDR3: CASSSQQGINEKLFF. DNA of the CDR3: TGCGCCAGCAGCTCCCAGCAGGGCATTAATGAAAAACTGTTTTTT.

For the CDR3, the DNA is TGCGCCAGCACTCTGGGGACAGCGAACACTGAAGCTTTCTTT. Translation: CASTLGTANTEAFF. V and J are TRBV5-1 and TRBJ1-1, with 7 bases that match TRBD1. J was trimmed by 1 base and V by 6 bases; bases with no gene match: 6. Germline V gives CDR1 SGHRS, CDR2 YFSETQ. This CDR3 comprises 14 residues.

A single count supports this clone. The V and J genes are TRBV7-3 and TRBJ2-3; D is perhaps TRBD2 (6 bases). CDR1 is SGHTA and CDR2 is FQGTGA in the germline V gene. CDR3 length equals 16 residues. V was trimmed by 4 bases and J by 4 bases, leaving 18 bases between them. Here the CDR3 reads CASSSSRGGGADTQYF. In DNA, the CDR3 is TGTGCCAGCAGCTCCTCGAGGGGAGGAGGTGCAGATACGCAGTATTTT.

This chain links TRBV2 with TRBJ2-7; the D gene is possibly TRBD2 (6 bases). V was cut by 10 bases and J by 5 bases, with 18 bases left in between. CDR1 is SNHLY, CDR2 FYNNEI, per germline. The CDR3 runs 13 residues. CDR3 sequence (DNA): TGTGCCATCCTAGCGACGAGCCCCCACGAGCAGTACTTC. Its protein is CAILATSPHEQYF.

V gene TRBV6-5 combines with J gene TRBJ1-1, with a possible D match to TRBD1 (6 bases). There are 14 residues in the CDR3. With 6 bases removed from V and 4 bases from J, the gap between germline ends came to 15 bases. Germline assignment: CDR1 MNHEY and CDR2 SVGAGI. The CDR3 reads CASRGQQGVTEAFF. CDR3 sequence (DNA): TGTGCCAGCAGAGGACAACAGGGAGTCACTGAAGCTTTCTTT.

This chain connects TRBV18 to TRBJ1-5; 9 bases fit TRBD1. Germline V gene lookup returns CDR1 KGHSH and CDR2 LQKENI. The CDR3 is made up of 13 amino acids. V lost 5 bases and J lost 5; bases outside the gene matches: 1. CDR3 loop: CASSRQGDQPQHF. The CDR3 DNA reads TGTGCCAGCTCAAGACAGGGGGATCAGCCCCAGCATTTT.

The V and J genes are TRBV19 and TRBJ1-1; D gene uncertain. CDR1 is LNHDA, CDR2 SQIVND, per germline (reference sequence). CDR3 length: 13 residues. Trimming took off 6 bases at V and 4 bases at J, with 12 bases between the two ends. The CDR3 nucleotides are TGTGCCAGTAGCTCGTGGGAGTCCACTGAAGCTTTCTTT. Protein: CASSSWESTEAFF.

The CDR3 here is CASSWRAEKQETQYF. The CDR3 coding sequence is TGTGCCAGCAGCTGGCGAGCGGAAAAACAAGAGACCCAGTACTTC. The V gene is TRBV7-8, the J gene TRBJ2-5; D might be TRBD2 (5 bases). The germline V and J ends were trimmed by 4 bases and 2 bases, with 14 bases remaining between them. The CDR3 spans 15 residues. Germline V lookup: CDR1 SGHVS, CDR2 FQNEAQ.